Shown below are 10 T cell receptor beta chains from a single sample sequenced in a study of shared clonotypes between healthy human individuals. Sequencing was performed with immunoSEQ multiplex PCR; in TCRdb, only in-frame clones are kept and a portion is missing. The data hold hundreds of thousands of clones, with around 81% observed a single time. Sequencing was done on a sample of PBMCs. The source is a woman between 40 and 50 years old in good health. Some clones in this sample may be carry-over from other donors' samples.

This clone came up a few times. The rearrangement links TRBV14 to TRBJ1-4; 7 nucleotides agree with TRBD1. The germline gives CDR1 SGHDN, CDR2 FVKESK. The CDR3 covers 15 residues. J lost 6 bases, V lost 5 bases, and 9 bases had no gene match. Here the CDR3 reads CASSFLRGSDEKLFF. In nucleotides, the CDR3 is TGTGCCAGCAGCTTCCTCAGGGGGTCAGATGAAAAACTGTTTTTT.

The CDR3 loop is CSARRENTIYF. The CDR3 DNA is TGCAGTGCTAGGAGAGAAAACACCATATATTTT. This rearrangement joins TRBV20-1 to TRBJ1-3; D is undetermined. Trimming removed 3 bases from V and 6 bases from J, with 6 bases in between. Looked up from germline, CDR1 is DFQATT and CDR2 is SNEGSKA (reference sequence). There are 11 residues in the CDR3.

This clone has a handful of counts. This chain joins TRBV13 and TRBJ2-1; D is perhaps TRBD1 (6 bases). CDR3 length: 14 residues. Per the germline V gene, CDR1 is PRHDT and CDR2 is FYEKMQ (reference sequence). Trimming took 0 bases from V and 7 from J, leaving 10 bases between them. This CDR3 reads CASSLGQGLNEQFF. CDR3 nucleotide sequence: TGTGCCAGCAGCTTAGGACAGGGATTGAATGAGCAGTTCTTC.

The rearrangement joins TRBV4-1 to TRBJ1-5; TRBD1 is a possible D gene (6 bases). The CDR3 has 17 amino acids. CDR1 is MGHRA, CDR2 YSYEKL, per germline. Trimming removed 2 bases from V and 1 base from J, with 15 bases in between. The CDR3 reads CASSQRRGGGSNQPQHF. In DNA form, the CDR3 reads TGCGCCAGCAGCCAAAGGAGAGGGGGGGGGAGCAATCAGCCCCAGCATTTT.

The chain is built from TRBV9 and TRBJ1-3; D is uncertain. Trimming took off 4 bases at V and 0 bases at J, with 14 bases between the two ends. There are 16 residues in the CDR3. The germline V gene encodes CDR1 SGDLS and CDR2 YYNGEE. CDR3 protein: CASSPRISHSGNTIYF. CDR3 coding DNA: TGTGCCAGCAGCCCCCGTATCAGCCACTCTGGAAACACCATATATTTT.

A note on this clone: This likely traces to a read error, being one base from a far larger clone. This same CDR3 is encoded by further DNA sequences in the sample. The chain links TRBV2 to TRBJ1-2, with 7 positions matching TRBD1. CDR3 length: 14 residues. CDR1 is SNHLY, CDR2 FYNNEI, per germline. CDR3 amino acids: CASSEGGTVYGYTF. CDR3 bases: TGTGCTAGCAGTGAAGGGGGGACAGTGTATGGCTACACCTTC.

The chain uses TRBV27 and TRBJ2-7, with TRBD2 matching 10 bases. J gave up 6 bases and V 4 bases, and 9 bases lay outside the gene matches. The germline V gene has CDR1 MNHEY and CDR2 SMNVEV (reference sequence). This CDR3 comprises 15 residues. For the CDR3, the DNA is TGTGCCAGCAGTTCCCTAGCGGGAGCGGATGGCGAGCAGTACTTC. This translates into CASSSLAGADGEQYF.

CDR3 sequence: CASSVAVGDYEQYF. The DNA of the CDR3 is TGTGCCAGCAGCGTAGCAGTGGGAGACTACGAGCAGTACTTC. The chain couples TRBV9 to TRBJ2-7; tentative D call: TRBD2 (5 bases). The CDR3 is made up of 14 amino acids. The V gene's germline CDR1 is SGDLS and CDR2 YYNGEE. The V end was cut by 0 bases, the J end by 3 bases, with 10 bases between.

The chain couples TRBV15 to TRBJ2-3; D not certain. Trimming took off 5 bases at V and 0 bases at J, with 3 bases between the two ends. CDR3 length: 12 amino acids. Germline CDR1 and CDR2: LNHNV and YYDKDF (reference sequence). The CDR3 spells CATSVSTDTQYF. The CDR3 bases are TGTGCCACCAGCGTAAGCACAGATACGCAGTATTTT. Complete variable domain (other parts from reference TRBV15 and TRBJ2-3): DAMVIQNPRYQVTQFGKPVTLSCSQTLNHNVMYWYQQKSSQAPKLLFHYYDKDFNNEADTPDNFQSRRPNTSFCFLDIRSPGLGDTAMYLCATSVSTDTQYFGPGTRLTVL.

This clone came up a few times. The J gene is TRBJ2-4, the V gene TRBV28; D is possibly TRBD1 or TRBD2 (5 bases each). Germline CDR1 reads MDHEN; CDR2 reads SYDVKM. The CDR3 sequence is 14 residues long. The V and J ends lost 6 bases and 3 bases respectively, with 12 bases between them. CDR3 DNA: TGTGCCAGCAGCCTCGGGACCCACAAAAACATTCAGTACTTC. It codes for CASSLGTHKNIQYF.